A single sample is the source of the 19 T cell receptor beta chains below, sequenced in a study of shared clonotypes between healthy human individuals. Assay: immunoSEQ multiplex PCR; the TCRdb copy retains only in-frame clones and omits some. Among approximately 99,000 clones, approximately 70% were seen once, and the ten largest hold about 24%. The source material was memory CD8+ T cells sorted from blood. Described subset: CD45RO+ cells pooled with CCR7-negative TemRA cells. The receptors here all came from a woman aged 30 to 39 in good health.

This chain uses TRBV27 with TRBJ1-2; D not resolved. The CDR3 is made up of 14 amino acids. Germline V gives CDR1 MNHEY, CDR2 SMNVEV (reference sequence). Trimming stripped 3 bases from V and 0 bases from J, with 8 bases between. CDR3 sequence reads: CASSLGQPNYGYTF. The CDR3 DNA reads TGTGCCAGCAGTTTGGGCCAGCCTAACTATGGCTACACCTTC.

This chain uses TRBV7-9 with TRBJ2-7, with D tentatively TRBD1 or TRBD2 (5 bases each). Germline CDR1 and CDR2: SEHNR and FQNEAQ (reference sequence). The CDR3 contains 11 residues. V was clipped by 8 bases and J by 7 bases, with 12 bases between them. The CDR3 DNA follows: TGTGCCAGCGATGACTGGGGGGAGCAGTACTTC. This gives the protein CASDDWGEQYF.

V usage is TRBV4-2 and J usage is TRBJ2-5, with TRBD2 matching 13 bases. TRBJ2-7 explains the end of the DNA better; the J call may be wrong. This CDR3 is 15 amino acids long. The germline V gene has CDR1 LGHNA and CDR2 YNFKEQ. The CDR3 bases are TGTGCCAGCAGCCAAGGACTAGCGGGAGGCTACGAGCAGTACTTC. It is translated as CASSQGLAGGYEQYF.

There are many counts of this clone. The J gene is TRBJ2-1, the V gene TRBV19; the D is unclear. Germline V gene lookup returns CDR1 LNHDA and CDR2 SQIVND (reference sequence). The ends were cut back, 3 bases at V and 4 bases at J, with 7 bases in the middle. The CDR3 sequence is 13 residues long. The DNA for the CDR3 is TGTGCCAGTAGTATGTGGCAGTACAATGAGCAGTTCTTC. Its translation: CASSMWQYNEQFF.

This clone was counted ten times or more. The chain carries TRBV6-5 and TRBJ2-3, with 11 bases fitting TRBD2. CDR3 length: 15 residues. With 5 bases clipped from V and 2 bases from J, the junction kept 3 bases outside the gene matches. Germline V lookup: CDR1 MNHEY, CDR2 SVGAGI. The CDR3 nucleotides read TGTGCCAGCAGTCTACTAGCGGGAGACACAGATACGCAGTATTTT. Its protein product is CASSLLAGDTDTQYF.

V and J are TRBV4-1 and TRBJ1-5; D gene ambiguous. This CDR3 region has 13 residues. In germline, CDR1 is MGHRA, CDR2 YSYEKL. V lost 0 bases and J lost 10, with 10 bases in between. CDR3 coding DNA: TGCGCCAGCAGCCAAGAAGGACCATACCCCCAGCATTTT. This encodes CASSQEGPYPQHF.

The chain links TRBV29-1 to TRBJ2-1, with TRBD2 matching over 10 bases. This CDR3 has 15 residues. The trim removed 5 bases at V and 6 bases at J, leaving 10 bases unmatched. Germline lookup yields CDR1 SQVTM and CDR2 ANQGSEA. CDR3: CSVRVLAGVGNEQFF. CDR3 coding DNA: TGCAGCGTTAGGGTCCTAGCGGGAGTAGGCAATGAGCAGTTCTTC.

The chain links TRBV7-8 to TRBJ2-7, with D tentatively TRBD2 (6 bases). The CDR3 totals 14 residues. V was cut by 4 bases and J by 2 bases, with 12 bases left in between. The germline V gene has CDR1 SGHVS and CDR2 FQNEAQ. For the CDR3, the DNA is TGTGCCAGCAGCTCAACAAGGACTACCTACGAGCAGTACTTC. Its protein is CASSSTRTTYEQYF.

The chain carries TRBV15 and TRBJ2-7; no clear D gene. The CDR3 runs to 15 residues. Looked up from germline, CDR1 is LNHNV and CDR2 is YYDKDF (reference sequence). V lost 2 bases, J lost 4 bases, and 15 bases lay in between. The CDR3 protein is CATSRRSVAQYEQYF. DNA for the CDR3: TGTGCCACCAGCAGAAGGTCGGTTGCTCAGTACGAGCAGTACTTC.

CDR3 bases: TGTGCCAGCAGCGCTCTAGCGGGAGGCTCGCTCGAGCAGTACTTC. It specifies CASSALAGGSLEQYF. J is TRBJ2-7 and V is TRBV11-2, with TRBD2 identical over 11 bases. Trimming cost V 5 bases and J 6 bases; bases outside gene matches: 9. The CDR3 sequence is 15 residues long. CDR1 is SGHAT and CDR2 is FQNNGV in the germline V gene.

The chain couples TRBV7-9 to TRBJ2-2; TRBD1 is a possible D gene (6 bases). Trimming removed 5 bases at V and 1 base at J, with 14 bases between. The CDR3 runs to 16 residues. Germline CDR1 SEHNR, CDR2 FQNEAQ (reference sequence). The CDR3 DNA reads TGTGCCAGCAGCCTCGGACAGAGCTTGAACACCGGGGAGCTGTTTTTT. This gives the protein CASSLGQSLNTGELFF.

This rearrangement joins TRBV14 to TRBJ2-1; no clear D gene. This CDR3 region has 12 residues. Germline values: CDR1 SGHDN, CDR2 FVKESK. Trimming removed 4 bases from V and 8 bases from J, with 9 bases in between. This chain's CDR3 is CASSLALHEQFF. The CDR3 bases are TGTGCCAGCAGCCTTGCTTTACATGAGCAGTTCTTC.

The V call is TRBV18, the J call TRBJ1-2, with D tentatively TRBD1 (5 bases). The germline V gene encodes CDR1 KGHSH and CDR2 LQKENI. The CDR3 extends over 15 amino acids. V lost 0 bases and J lost 4, with 12 bases in between. Written as DNA, the CDR3 is TGTGCCAGCTCACCACCAGGACACCCTGTCTATGGCTACACCTTC. Its translation is CASSPPGHPVYGYTF. Looking up the rest from reference TRBV18 and TRBJ1-2 gives the full variable domain: NAGVMQNPRHLVRRRGQEARLRCSPMKGHSHVYWYRQLPEEGLKFMVYLQKENIIDESGMPKERFSAEFPKEGPSILRIQQVVRGDSAAYFCASSPPGHPVYGYTFGSGTRLTVV.

This clone was detected a few times. The chain couples TRBV28 to TRBJ2-5; either TRBD1 or TRBD2 may supply D (5 bases each). The germline V gene has CDR1 MDHEN and CDR2 SYDVKM. CDR3 length equals 16 residues. The V gene lost 6 bases and the J gene lost 2 bases, with 19 bases spanning the gap. The CDR3 nucleotides read TGTGCCAGCAGCTCTTGGCTCGAGGGGAGTCAAGAGACCCAGTACTTC. Translation: CASSSWLEGSQETQYF.

This clone was picked up one time. The chain has TRBV7-9 and TRBJ2-7; 7 positions agree with TRBD2. This CDR3 is built from 15 residues. Trimming at V came to 5 bases and at J to 3 bases, leaving 10 bases not matched to a gene. Germline V gene sequence: CDR1 SEHNR, CDR2 FQNEAQ (reference sequence). The CDR3: CASSQGLAENYEQYF. The CDR3 region has the DNA TGTGCCAGCAGCCAAGGCCTAGCGGAGAACTACGAGCAGTACTTC. Full variable domain (outside the CDR3, taken from reference TRBV7-9 and TRBJ2-7): DTGVSQNPRHKITKRGQNVTFRCDPISEHNRLYWYRQTLGQGPEFLTYFQNEAQLEKSRLLSDRFSAERPKGSFSTLEIQRTEQGDSAMYLCASSQGLAENYEQYFGPGTRLTVT.

This clone was detected many times. This chain uses TRBV29-1 with TRBJ1-3; possibly TRBD1 for D (6 bases). V shed 5 bases and J shed 3 bases, with 20 bases lying between them. The V gene's germline CDR1 is SQVTM and CDR2 ANQGSEA. This CDR3 is built from 16 residues. The CDR3 spells CSVLGREGEFGNTIYF. The CDR3 nucleotides are TGCAGCGTTCTCGGCAGGGAGGGGGAATTTGGAAACACCATATATTTT.

This clone was observed a few times. The gene calls are TRBV25-1 and TRBJ2-1; TRBD1 aligns across 7 bases. Trimming removed 7 bases from V and 3 bases from J; junction bases left unmatched: 6. Per the germline V gene, CDR1 is MGHDK and CDR2 is SYGVNS. The CDR3 length is 14 residues. CDR3 DNA sequence: TGTGCCAGCACTCAGGGGGAAGGCTACAATGAGCAGTTCTTC. Amino acids: CASTQGEGYNEQFF.

In this sample, this clone turned up many times. The chain is built from TRBV7-9 and TRBJ1-1; 7 nucleotides align to TRBD1. Germline trimming cut 5 bases from V and 6 bases from J; bases unmatched to any gene: 6. The CDR3 is 13 residues long. Germline CDR1 SEHNR, CDR2 FQNEAQ (reference sequence). The CDR3 here is CASSRDREAEAFF. The CDR3 nucleotides read TGTGCCAGCAGCCGAGACAGGGAGGCTGAAGCTTTCTTT.

The V and J genes are TRBV6-4 and TRBJ2-3, with D tentatively TRBD1 (7 bases). The germline V gene has CDR1 MRHNA and CDR2 SNTAGT. The CDR3 loop spans 17 amino acids. The ends were cut back, 0 bases at V and 4 bases at J, with 17 bases in the middle. CDR3 protein: CASSDSWAGGGPDTQYF. CDR3 nucleotides: TGTGCCAGCAGTGACTCCTGGGCAGGGGGAGGCCCAGATACGCAGTATTTT.